A single sample gave rise to the 9 T cell receptor beta chains below, sequenced in a study of graft-versus-host responses after intestinal transplantation. Measured with immunoSEQ multiplex PCR; TCRdb has only the in-frame clones, and not every one. There are approximately 88,000 clones in the sample; less than 95% occur only once, and roughly 0.18% lies in the top ten. Which antigens these TCRs recognize remains unknown. The specimen comprised unstimulated CD4+ T cells sorted from spleen or lymph node cells, sampled before transplant. Receptors were obtained from a human donor who was the organ donor for an intestinal transplant.

Points on this clone: The DNA is omitted, as the CDR3 cannot be located on it reliably, and the CDR3 follows TCRdb's listing. The rearrangement links TRBV7-2 to TRBJ2-7. Germline V gives CDR1 SGHTA, CDR2 FQGNSA. The CDR3 is 14 residues long, ends included. CDR3 in amino acids: CASSFGNGPYEQYF.

This chain uses TRBV6-5 with TRBJ1-5; 11 bases match TRBD1. CDR1 and CDR2 from the germline V gene are MNHEY and SVGAGI. The V and J ends lost 2 bases and 6 bases, in that order; junction bases with no gene match: 0. This CDR3 comprises 14 residues. The CDR3 here is CASSYGTGGQPQHF. DNA for the CDR3: TGTGCCAGCAGTTACGGGACAGGGGGTCAGCCCCAGCATTTT.

The chain joins TRBV7-2 to TRBJ2-7; D possibly corresponds to TRBD1 (6 bases). Between the trimmed V and J ends, which lost 1 base and 2 bases, there was a span of 12 bases. There are 15 residues in the CDR3. Germline-derived CDR1 and CDR2 are SGHTA and FQGNSA. In DNA, the CDR3 is TGTGCCAGCAGCTTAGTCGCCAGGGGTCCCTACGAGCAGTACTTC. Protein sequence: CASSLVARGPYEQYF.

This sequence joins TRBV7-2 and TRBJ2-5; 7 bases align to TRBD1. The end of the DNA aligns better with TRBJ2-7, so the J call may be wrong. The V gene's germline CDR1 is SGHTA and CDR2 FQGNSA. CDR3 length equals 14 residues. The CDR3 region has the DNA TGTGCCAGCAGCACCTGGGACAGAGCCTACGAGCAGTACTTC. Its translation is CASSTWDRAYEQYF.

The chain carries TRBV6-6 and TRBJ1-5, with a weak D call TRBD1 (6 bases). Between the trimmed V and J ends, which lost 4 bases and 5 bases, there was a span of 6 bases. CDR3 size: 12 residues. Per the germline V gene, CDR1 is MNHNY and CDR2 is SVGAGI (reference sequence). The CDR3 DNA reads as TGTGCCAGCAGTTCAGGGGATCAGCCCCAGCATTTT. It encodes CASSSGDQPQHF.

V and J are TRBV11-3 and TRBJ2-7; no clear D gene. Trimming took off 1 base at V and 3 bases at J, with 10 bases between the two ends. CDR3 length: 14 residues. Per germline, CDR1 SGHNT and CDR2 YENEEA. CDR3 nucleotides: TGTGCCAGCAGCTTAGGACATGGAAACTACGAGCAGTACTTC. Translated, it gives CASSLGHGNYEQYF.

The chain couples TRBV25-1 to TRBJ2-7; 10 bases align to TRBD1. V shed 2 bases and J 5 bases; nucleotides not matched to a gene: 6. CDR1 MGHDK and CDR2 SYGVNS come from the germline V gene. This CDR3 has 15 residues. Here the CDR3 reads CASSEAGTGVDEQYF. CDR3 nucleotide sequence: TGTGCCAGCAGTGAAGCCGGGACAGGGGTCGACGAGCAGTACTTC.

V is TRBV5-1 and J is TRBJ1-2, with D possibly TRBD1 on 6 matching bases. The CDR3 length is 13 residues. Between the trimmed V and J ends, which lost 1 base and 6 bases, there was a span of 10 bases. Per germline, CDR1 SGHRS and CDR2 YFSETQ. Here the CDR3 reads CASSLTGYDGYTF. The CDR3 coding sequence is TGCGCCAGCAGCTTGACAGGGTATGATGGCTACACCTTC.

CDR3 nucleotides: TGTGCCAGCAGCTTAAACGGTTTGGGGGCTGCCGGGACCCAGTACTTC. This codes for CASSLNGLGAAGTQYF. The gene calls are TRBV7-3 and TRBJ2-5; possible D gene TRBD1, 6 bases. The germline gives CDR1 SGHTA, CDR2 FQGTGA. The CDR3 loop spans 16 amino acids. V was shortened by 1 base and J by 7 bases, with 19 bases between the two germline ends.